Shown below are 27 T cell receptor beta chains from a single sample sequenced in a study of Ad26.COV2.S vaccination and SARS-CoV-2 variants. Sequenced by immunoSEQ multiplex PCR; TCRdb stores in-frame clones only, minus some. The sample has 500,000 or so clones, approximately 88% seen once; the top ten hold 10% to 15%. This sample's treatment: roughly 20 received Ad26.COV2.S at low or high dose, single or two shots; about five received placebo; per-sample allocation not given. Following the first vaccine or placebo injection, samples were taken on day 63. The sample in question was peripheral blood, obtained in a trial of Ad26.COV2.S vaccine versus placebo. The receptors derive from a person aged 18-60 years who received the Ad26.COV2.S COVID-19 vaccine or a placebo.

This clone was seen a handful of times. The CDR3 is CASSPWGSSYEQYF. In DNA, the CDR3 is TGTGCCAGCAGCCCGTGGGGAAGCTCCTACGAGCAGTACTTC. The chain has TRBV5-4 and TRBJ2-7; D unresolved. The V gene's germline CDR1 is SGHNT and CDR2 YYREEE (reference sequence). The V gene lost 4 bases and the J gene lost 0 bases, with 11 bases spanning the gap. This CDR3 comprises 14 residues.

This clone appeared a few times. The chain joins TRBV7-9 to TRBJ2-2; D gene ambiguous. V dropped 1 base and J dropped 3 bases, with 0 bases sitting between them. The CDR3 consists of 12 residues. Germline assignment: CDR1 SEHNR and CDR2 FQNEAQ (reference sequence). CDR3 region: CASSLDTGELFF. CDR3 nucleotide sequence: TGTGCCAGCAGCTTAGACACCGGGGAGCTGTTTTTT.

V usage is TRBV29-1 and J usage is TRBJ2-7, with 7 bases aligning to TRBD1. After removal of 3 bases from V and 6 bases from J, the junction contained 5 bases not matched to a gene. This CDR3 comprises 12 residues. Germline values: CDR1 SQVTM, CDR2 ANQGSEA. The CDR3 bases are TGCAGCGTTGATGACAGGGCTAGCGAGCAGTACTTC. Protein sequence: CSVDDRASEQYF.

This sequence joins TRBV28 and TRBJ1-1, with D maybe TRBD1 (6 bases). CDR1 MDHEN and CDR2 SYDVKM come from the germline V gene. The CDR3 loop spans 15 amino acids. The V and J ends lost 4 bases and 2 bases respectively, with 14 bases between them. The CDR3 sequence is CASSSPQGINTEAFF. The CDR3 nucleotides read TGTGCCAGCAGTTCTCCACAGGGTATAAACACTGAAGCTTTCTTT.

V and J are TRBV7-9 and TRBJ2-7; no firm D call. Between the trimmed V and J ends, which lost 5 bases and 4 bases, there was a span of 18 bases. The CDR3 has 15 residues. Germline loops: CDR1 SEHNR, CDR2 FQNEAQ (reference sequence). The CDR3 nucleotides are TGTGCCAGCAGCCTCTCTGGTAAGGGCAGGTACGAGCAGTACTTC. Amino acids: CASSLSGKGRYEQYF.

J is TRBJ2-2 and V is TRBV27, with 7 bases fitting TRBD1. The V and J ends lost 2 bases and 5 bases, in that order; junction bases with no gene match: 8. The CDR3 is 16 residues long. Germline values: CDR1 MNHEY, CDR2 SMNVEV (reference sequence). The CDR3 nucleotides read TGTGCCAGCAGTTTAGGGCGTAGGGGGCGAACCGGGGAGCTGTTTTTT. Translation gives CASSLGRRGRTGELFF.

The chain links TRBV10-3 to TRBJ1-2, with D possibly being TRBD1 (5 bases). The CDR3 contains 15 residues. Per germline, CDR1 ENHRY and CDR2 SYGVKD. The germline V and J ends were trimmed by 6 bases and 4 bases, with 18 bases remaining between them. CDR3 amino acids: CAIRAEDSLAYGYTF. The CDR3 bases are TGTGCCATCAGAGCAGAAGACAGCTTGGCCTATGGCTACACCTTC.

This clone was picked up one time. The gene calls are TRBV5-5 and TRBJ2-5, with a weak D call TRBD1 (5 bases). Germline V gene data show CDR1 as SGHKS and CDR2 as YYEKEE (reference sequence). This CDR3 is built from 13 residues. Trimming left V 1 base short and J 2 bases short, with 6 bases between. CDR3 DNA sequence: TGTGCCAGCAGCTTGCAGGGTCAAGAGACCCAGTACTTC. Translated, it gives CASSLQGQETQYF.

The chain recombines TRBV5-4 with TRBJ2-7; tentative D call: TRBD1 (6 bases). Germline lookup yields CDR1 SGHNT and CDR2 YYREEE (reference sequence). The CDR3 has 17 residues. V was shortened by 4 bases and J by 3 bases, with 23 bases between the two germline ends. The DNA of the CDR3 is TGTGCCAGCAGCCAACGACGTGACAGGTCTCCACACTACGAGCAGTACTTC. As protein: CASSQRRDRSPHYEQYF.

In its sample, this clone was seen a few times. V and J are TRBV5-1 and TRBJ1-4, with a possible D match to TRBD1 (6 bases). The germline CDR1 and CDR2 sequences are SGHRS and YFSETQ. The germline V and J ends were trimmed by 4 bases and 2 bases, with 12 bases remaining between them. CDR3 length equals 15 residues. The CDR3 coding sequence is TGCGCCAGCAGCCTAACAGGGAATACTAATGAAAAACTGTTTTTT. Translation: CASSLTGNTNEKLFF.

CDR3 nucleotide sequence: TGTGCCACCTCTTCAAGACATCAGCCCCAGCATTTT. Residues: CATSSRHQPQHF. The chain joins TRBV28 to TRBJ1-5; D remains ambiguous. The V end lost 10 bases, the J end lost 5 bases, and 12 bases lay between the germline ends. The CDR3 has 12 amino acids. Germline-derived CDR1 and CDR2 are MDHEN and SYDVKM.

The CDR3 region has the DNA TGTGCCAGCAGCTTAGAGGGACAGGGGTTTAATCAGCCCCAGCATTTT. Translated, it gives CASSLEGQGFNQPQHF. This chain links TRBV7-8 with TRBJ1-5, with 10 bases lining up with TRBD1. Germline CDR1 reads SGHVS; CDR2 reads FQNEAQ. The J segment lost 4 bases and the V segment lost 1 base, leaving 4 bases of the junction unmatched. This CDR3 region has 16 residues.

The V gene is TRBV28, the J gene TRBJ1-6; D not certain. Trimming removed 6 bases at V and 10 bases at J, with 7 bases between. Looked up from germline, CDR1 is MDHEN and CDR2 is SYDVKM. CDR3 size: 11 residues. The CDR3 nucleotides are TGTGCCAGCAGCGGAGCGTCACCCCTCCACTTT. Its protein product is CASSGASPLHF.

The chain combines TRBV7-3 with TRBJ2-3, with D perhaps given as TRBD1 or TRBD2 (5 bases each). Trimming removed 4 bases from V and 11 bases from J, with 19 bases in between. CDR3 size: 14 residues. Germline V lookup: CDR1 SGHTA, CDR2 FQGTGA. The CDR3 nucleotides are TGTGCCAGCAGCTCCTCATCCCGGGACCCGAGGCAGTATTTT. Protein: CASSSSSRDPRQYF. The variable domain in full, with the rest retrieved from reference TRBV7-3 and TRBJ2-3, is GAGVSQTPSNKVTEKGKYVELRCDPISGHTALYWYRQSLGQGPEFLIYFQGTGAADDSGLPNDRFFAVRPEGSVSTLKIQRTERGDSAVYLCASSSSSRDPRQYFGPGTRLTVL.

This clone has more than one count but fewer than ten. The V gene is TRBV15, the J gene TRBJ1-4, with 9 bases that match TRBD1. The ends lost 5 bases at V and 5 bases at J; junction bases unmatched: 9. Germline CDR1 reads LNHNV; CDR2 reads YYDKDF (reference sequence). This CDR3 comprises 16 residues. CDR3 region: CATSPERGTGNEKLFF. In nucleotides, the CDR3 is TGTGCCACCAGCCCAGAAAGGGGGACAGGGAATGAAAAACTGTTTTTT.

The J gene is TRBJ1-1, the V gene TRBV7-8; no clear D gene. V was cut by 4 bases and J by 6 bases, with 12 bases left in between. Germline V gene sequence: CDR1 SGHVS, CDR2 FQNEAQ. The CDR3 sequence is 13 residues long. CDR3 region: CASSSDSLAEAFF. In DNA form, the CDR3 reads TGTGCCAGCAGCTCCGATAGTTTGGCTGAAGCTTTCTTT.

The CDR3 sequence is CATSRDQGGMKPQHF. CDR3 in DNA: TGTGCCACCAGCAGAGATCAGGGAGGGATGAAGCCCCAGCATTTT. This rearrangement joins TRBV15 to TRBJ1-5; a possible D gene is TRBD1 (5 bases). CDR3 length equals 15 residues. The V gene's germline CDR1 is LNHNV and CDR2 YYDKDF (reference sequence). V dropped 0 bases and J dropped 8 bases, with 14 bases sitting between them.

The chain uses TRBV10-3 and TRBJ2-7; 9 positions agree with TRBD1. Germline values: CDR1 ENHRY, CDR2 SYGVKD. The CDR3 covers 15 residues. J gave up 4 bases and V 4 bases, and 8 bases lay outside the gene matches. CDR3 loop: CAISGGQGGRYEQYF. The CDR3 DNA is TGTGCCATCAGTGGGGGACAGGGAGGTCGATACGAGCAGTACTTC.

This chain links TRBV9 with TRBJ2-7; 9 bases align to TRBD2. CDR1 and CDR2 from the germline V gene are SGDLS and YYNGEE. The CDR3 is made up of 13 amino acids. V was clipped by 3 bases and J by 9 bases; unmatched bases: 7. Here the CDR3 DNA reads TGTGCCAGCAGCGAGGCGGGAGGGACGGGGCAGTACTTC. It is translated as CASSEAGGTGQYF.

The V call is TRBV6-6, the J call TRBJ1-2; no clear D. The ends were cut back, 5 bases at V and 2 bases at J, with 9 bases in the middle. This CDR3 contains 13 residues. CDR1 and CDR2 (germline): MNHNY, SVGAGI (reference sequence). DNA of the CDR3: TGTGCCAGCAGTCCCGCGGTCAACTATGGCTACACCTTC. Translation gives CASSPAVNYGYTF.

This chain connects TRBV5-4 to TRBJ2-1; TRBD2 matches at 10 bases. The CDR3 has 15 residues. The J segment lost 6 bases and the V segment lost 4 bases, leaving 7 bases of the junction unmatched. Germline V gene sequence: CDR1 SGHNT, CDR2 YYREEE (reference sequence). CDR3 loop: CASSPGTSAFNEQFF. CDR3 in DNA: TGTGCCAGCAGCCCCGGGACTAGCGCCTTCAATGAGCAGTTCTTC.

This chain connects TRBV5-4 to TRBJ1-2; D ambiguous. V dropped 4 bases and J dropped 8 bases, with 15 bases sitting between them. CDR1 is SGHNT and CDR2 is YYREEE in the germline V gene (reference sequence). This CDR3 region has 13 residues. Here the CDR3 reads CASSLDLLRGYTF. Written as DNA, the CDR3 is TGTGCCAGCAGCCTTGACCTATTGAGGGGCTACACCTTC.

This clone was seen only a few times. The chain uses TRBV9 and TRBJ1-2; the match to TRBD1 covers 10 bases. Germline V gene sequence: CDR1 SGDLS, CDR2 YYNGEE. The CDR3 runs 17 residues. Losses at the gene ends were 2 bases for V and 3 bases for J; bases not matched to a gene: 10. CDR3 region: CASSVLPGTGEDYGYTF. CDR3 DNA sequence: TGTGCCAGCAGCGTGCTACCAGGGACAGGGGAGGACTATGGCTACACCTTC.

V usage is TRBV19 and J usage is TRBJ1-1, with TRBD1 as a possible D gene (6 bases). Trimming removed 8 bases at V and 5 bases at J, with 18 bases between. This CDR3 contains 14 residues. Looked up from germline, CDR1 is LNHDA and CDR2 is SQIVND (reference sequence). CDR3 sequence reads: CASSTIQGRTEAFF. CDR3 bases: TGTGCCAGTTCAACAATACAGGGCCGGACTGAAGCTTTCTTT.

The chain recombines TRBV28 with TRBJ2-3; 10 nucleotides line up with TRBD2. Germline lookup yields CDR1 MDHEN and CDR2 SYDVKM. This CDR3 region has 15 residues. Unmatched junction bases numbered 7, after V lost 5 bases and J lost 5 bases. The CDR3, as DNA: TGTGCCAGCAGTCCTAGCGGGAGCCCTGGAGATACGCAGTATTTT. Translating gives CASSPSGSPGDTQYF.

The rearrangement links TRBV19 to TRBJ2-7, with D perhaps TRBD2 (6 bases). V dropped 4 bases and J dropped 3 bases, with 10 bases sitting between them. Germline V lookup: CDR1 LNHDA, CDR2 SQIVND (reference sequence). The CDR3 covers 13 residues. This CDR3 is CASSSSGSYEQYF. CDR3 DNA: TGTGCCAGTAGTAGCTCCGGGAGCTACGAGCAGTACTTC. The entire variable domain, with the rest obtained from reference TRBV19 and TRBJ2-7, is as follows: DGGITQSPKYLFRKEGQNVTLSCEQNLNHDAMYWYRQDPGQGLRLIYYSQIVNDFQKGDIAEGYSVSREKKESFPLTVTSAQKNPTAFYLCASSSSGSYEQYFGPGTRLTVT.

The rearrangement uses TRBV7-9 and TRBJ1-6; D remains unclear. Per germline, CDR1 SEHNR and CDR2 FQNEAQ (reference sequence). V gave up 1 base and J gave up 4 bases, with 14 bases separating them. The CDR3 covers 17 residues. Written as DNA, the CDR3 is TGTGCCAGCAGCTTAGATTCAGGCGGCTCGTATAATTCACCCCTCCACTTT. Its protein is CASSLDSGGSYNSPLHF.